The 29 T cell receptor beta chains below come from one sample, sequenced in a study of cytomegalovirus exposure and HLA in healthy donors. With 60 Vbeta and 13 Jbeta primers, the PCR was carried out. TCRdb's table, derived via immunoSEQ multiplex PCR, lists solely in-frame clones and lacks some. The sample carries 150,000 to 200,000 clones, around 80% recorded once. Material: PBMCs. These receptors were collected from a man in his forties or fifties in good health and CMV-seropositive.

The V gene is TRBV18, the J gene TRBJ1-1; 8 bases line up with TRBD1. With 3 bases clipped from V and 1 base from J, the junction kept 4 bases outside the gene matches. Germline V gene lookup returns CDR1 KGHSH and CDR2 LQKENI. The CDR3 extends over 15 amino acids. Here the CDR3 DNA reads TGTGCCAGCTCACCCGGACAGGGCCGGAACACTGAAGCTTTCTTT. Translated, it gives CASSPGQGRNTEAFF.

This chain uses TRBV19 with TRBJ2-3, with D tentatively TRBD2 (6 bases). CDR1 is LNHDA, CDR2 SQIVND, per germline (reference sequence). CDR3 size: 16 residues. Trimming pared 6 bases from V and 6 bases from J, leaving 22 bases between. CDR3 DNA sequence: TGTGCCAGTAGCCTCCTCCCCGGGACTCACGGGGATACGCAGTATTTT. Amino acid sequence: CASSLLPGTHGDTQYF.

For this clone: Other DNA sequences in this sample translate to the same CDR3. The chain combines TRBV28 with TRBJ1-5, with D maybe TRBD1 (6 bases). The CDR3 length is 13 residues. Trimming left V 5 bases short and J 2 bases short, with 7 bases between. Germline V gene lookup returns CDR1 MDHEN and CDR2 SYDVKM. CDR3 in DNA: TGTGCCAGCAGTGAGGGGGGCAATCAGCCCCAGCATTTT. Its translation: CASSEGGNQPQHF. Full variable domain (remainder filled in from reference TRBV28 and TRBJ1-5): DVKVTQSSRYLVKRTGEKVFLECVQDMDHENMFWYRQDPGLGLRLIYFSYDVKMKEKGDIPEGYSVSREKKERFSLILESASTNQTSMYLCASSEGGNQPQHFGDGTRLSIL.

This clone was seen a few times. The rearrangement links TRBV7-2 to TRBJ1-2; D is unresolved. CDR3 length: 14 residues. Per the germline V gene, CDR1 is SGHTA and CDR2 is FQGNSA. Trimming removed 5 bases at V and 5 bases at J, with 15 bases between. CDR3 residues: CASSAGSGMYGYTF. As DNA, the CDR3 is TGTGCCAGCAGCGCCGGGTCCGGGATGTATGGCTACACCTTC.

CDR3 coding DNA: TGTGCCTGGATATCTTGGAGCGGGAGGGGAAAGACCCAGTACTTC. It is translated as CAWISWSGRGKTQYF. V is TRBV30 and J is TRBJ2-5; 10 bases are shared with TRBD2. The junction had 11 bases not matched to a gene; V was cut back by 4 bases and J by 6 bases. The CDR3 sequence is 15 residues long. Germline CDR1 and CDR2: GTSNPN and SVGIG (reference sequence).

The chain uses TRBV4-3 and TRBJ2-4, with 7 bases that match TRBD1. This CDR3 has 16 amino acids. V trimming: 3 bases; J trimming: 7 bases; junction bases outside the gene matches: 12. Germline CDR1 is LGHNA and CDR2 is YSLEER. The CDR3 DNA is TGCGCCAGCAGCCACGTCGCGCAGGGGGATCGCAACATTCAGTACTTC. Translating it yields CASSHVAQGDRNIQYF.

The chain couples TRBV7-3 to TRBJ2-6; D might be TRBD1 (6 bases). This CDR3 region has 18 residues. With 5 bases removed from V and 2 bases from J, the gap between germline ends came to 19 bases. The V gene's germline CDR1 is SGHTA and CDR2 FQGTGA. The CDR3 DNA reads TGTGCCAGCAGCCCAGGGACCGGCAGGGGTACTGGGGCCAACGTCCTGACTTTC. It translates to CASSPGTGRGTGANVLTF. The full variable domain, in which reference TRBV7-3 and TRBJ2-6 provide the parts outside the CDR3, is GAGVSQTPSNKVTEKGKYVELRCDPISGHTALYWYRQSLGQGPEFLIYFQGTGAADDSGLPNDRFFAVRPEGSVSTLKIQRTERGDSAVYLCASSPGTGRGTGANVLTFGAGSRLTVL.

This rearrangement joins TRBV4-3 to TRBJ1-4; 9 bases match TRBD1. Germline V lookup: CDR1 LGHNA, CDR2 YSLEER. This CDR3 is built from 15 residues. With 4 bases clipped from V and 5 bases from J, the junction kept 5 bases outside the gene matches. CDR3: CASSLKDRGNEKLFF. The DNA of the CDR3 is TGCGCCAGCAGCCTCAAGGACAGGGGAAATGAAAAACTGTTTTTT.

The J gene is TRBJ2-2, the V gene TRBV27; 11 bases line up with TRBD2. Germline values: CDR1 MNHEY, CDR2 SMNVEV (reference sequence). V was clipped by 1 base and J by 1 base; unmatched bases: 5. CDR3 size: 18 residues. CDR3 protein: CASSLYASGRMNTGELFF. The CDR3 bases are TGTGCCAGCAGTTTATACGCTAGCGGGAGGATGAACACCGGGGAGCTGTTTTTT.

This chain uses TRBV14 with TRBJ2-3; 9 bases are a match to TRBD1. There are 15 residues in the CDR3. V gave up 6 bases and J gave up 1 base; unmatched junction bases: 5. Per the germline V gene, CDR1 is SGHDN and CDR2 is FVKESK. In DNA form, the CDR3 reads TGTGCCAGCAGTAGGGACAGGGTACGCACAGATACGCAGTATTTT. It encodes CASSRDRVRTDTQYF.

This chain joins TRBV5-4 and TRBJ1-2; D is uncertain. The CDR3 is 13 amino acids. The germline CDR1 and CDR2 sequences are SGHNT and YYREEE (reference sequence). Trimming stripped 0 bases from V and 6 bases from J, with 9 bases between. The CDR3 region has the DNA TGTGCCAGCAGCTTGGTTACCGGGGATGGCTACACCTTC. Its protein product is CASSLVTGDGYTF.

This chain links TRBV28 with TRBJ2-3; D may be TRBD2 (5 bases). This CDR3 has 15 residues. Trimming shortened V by 6 bases and J by 4 bases, and 17 bases separated the two germline ends. The germline V gene encodes CDR1 MDHEN and CDR2 SYDVKM. The CDR3 DNA reads TGTGCCAGCAGCCAGATTCTTTTGGAGGCAGATACGCAGTATTTT. This sequence encodes CASSQILLEADTQYF.

The V and J genes are TRBV19 and TRBJ1-5; D ambiguous. Trimming took 6 bases from V and 7 from J, leaving 19 bases between them. The CDR3 length is 15 residues. The germline V gene has CDR1 LNHDA and CDR2 SQIVND (reference sequence). The CDR3 DNA follows: TGTGCCAGTAGCCCGGGCCGAGGGTCTGGGCAGCCCCAGCATTTT. Residues: CASSPGRGSGQPQHF.

This chain connects TRBV7-9 to TRBJ1-1; 7 nucleotides match TRBD1. Germline V lookup: CDR1 SEHNR, CDR2 FQNEAQ (reference sequence). The CDR3 is 14 residues long. Unmatched junction bases numbered 9, after V lost 1 base and J lost 10 bases. The CDR3 DNA follows: TGTGCCAGCAGCTTAGGCAGGGGGGTTCTAGCAGCTTTCTTT. Its protein product is CASSLGRGVLAAFF. The full variable domain, with the rest looked up from reference TRBV7-9 and TRBJ1-1, is DTGVSQNPRHKITKRGQNVTFRCDPISEHNRLYWYRQTLGQGPEFLTYFQNEAQLEKSRLLSDRFSAERPKGSFSTLEIQRTEQGDSAMYLCASSLGRGVLAAFFGQGTRLTVV.

The gene calls are TRBV18 and TRBJ1-1; D remains unclear. The V end lost 3 bases, the J end lost 3 bases, and 8 bases lay between the germline ends. This CDR3 has 13 residues. Germline CDR1 and CDR2: KGHSH and LQKENI. The CDR3: CASSPLPDTEAFF. The CDR3 DNA sequence: TGTGCCAGCTCACCTCTGCCAGACACTGAAGCTTTCTTT.

CDR3 loop: CASSSPREKLFF. CDR3 sequence (DNA): TGTGCCAGCAGCTCGCCCCGAGAGAAACTGTTTTTT. The chain joins TRBV28 to TRBJ1-4; D is undetermined. Per the germline V gene, CDR1 is MDHEN and CDR2 is SYDVKM. The CDR3 has 12 residues. The V gene lost 6 bases and the J gene lost 11 bases, with 13 bases spanning the gap. Together with reference TRBV28 and TRBJ1-4, the CDR3 gives the full variable domain: DVKVTQSSRYLVKRTGEKVFLECVQDMDHENMFWYRQDPGLGLRLIYFSYDVKMKEKGDIPEGYSVSREKKERFSLILESASTNQTSMYLCASSSPREKLFFGSGTQLSVL.

This clone was found a few times. This rearrangement joins TRBV2 to TRBJ1-3, with 8 nucleotides matching TRBD1. CDR1 is SNHLY, CDR2 FYNNEI, per germline. This CDR3 has 15 residues. With 4 bases clipped from V and 0 bases from J, the junction kept 2 bases outside the gene matches. The CDR3 here is CASSADRGSGNTIYF. CDR3 nucleotide sequence: TGTGCCAGCAGTGCCGACAGGGGCTCTGGAAACACCATATATTTT.

This clone was seen more than once but under ten times. The chain has TRBV10-3 and TRBJ2-1, with 10 bases lining up with TRBD2. This CDR3 region has 16 residues. Germline V CDR1 and CDR2: ENHRY, SYGVKD. Germline trimming cut 0 bases from V and 5 bases from J; bases unmatched to any gene: 4. This CDR3 reads CAISESESGRDNEQFF. The DNA for the CDR3 is TGTGCCATCAGTGAGTCGGAAAGCGGGAGGGACAATGAGCAGTTCTTC.

The V call is TRBV27, the J call TRBJ1-5, with unresolved D. Per germline, CDR1 MNHEY and CDR2 SMNVEV (reference sequence). V was pared by 5 bases and J by 3 bases, with 8 bases between. This CDR3 has 13 residues. As DNA, the CDR3 is TGTGCCAGCAGTGTCTCTCTCAATCAGCCCCAGCATTTT. Translated: CASSVSLNQPQHF.

The genes are TRBV5-1 and TRBJ2-7; 7 positions match TRBD1. The germline gives CDR1 SGHRS, CDR2 YFSETQ. J gave up 5 bases and V 4 bases, and 15 bases lay outside the gene matches. The CDR3 is 16 residues long. The CDR3 DNA sequence: TGCGCCAGCAGCCCTGGTACCGGGACAGTGTCCCACGAGCAGTACTTC. Protein sequence: CASSPGTGTVSHEQYF.

V is TRBV9 and J is TRBJ2-5; 13 nucleotides match TRBD2. CDR3 length: 21 amino acids. With 4 bases clipped from V and 5 bases from J, the junction kept 23 bases outside the gene matches. Germline V gives CDR1 SGDLS, CDR2 YYNGEE. The CDR3 nucleotides are TGTGCCAGCAGCACTCCCCGACAGCACACTAGCGGGAGGGAGAGGGTGGAGACCCAGTACTTC. It yields the protein CASSTPRQHTSGRERVETQYF.

V is TRBV7-2 and J is TRBJ2-5; 8 bases fit TRBD2. Trimming took 6 bases from V and 2 from J; bases not matched to a gene: 14. Germline values: CDR1 SGHTA, CDR2 FQGNSA. The CDR3 has 17 amino acids. The CDR3 spells CASSSPGGLQKQETQYF. Here the CDR3 DNA reads TGTGCCAGCAGTTCTCCGGGAGGGCTACAGAAACAAGAGACCCAGTACTTC.

The rearrangement joins TRBV6-1 to TRBJ1-6, with unresolved D. The germline gives CDR1 MNHNS, CDR2 SASEGT. Trimming cost V 3 bases and J 9 bases, with 12 bases left between them. The CDR3 spans 14 residues. CDR3 DNA sequence: TGTGCCAGCAGTGAGGGAGGATTCGGTTCACCCCTCCACTTT. Translating it yields CASSEGGFGSPLHF.

The genes are TRBV27 and TRBJ1-1; weak D call: TRBD1 (5 bases). Trimming cost V 0 bases and J 9 bases, with 11 bases left between them. The germline CDR1 and CDR2 sequences are MNHEY and SMNVEV (reference sequence). The CDR3 runs to 13 residues. As DNA, the CDR3 is TGTGCCAGCAGTTTATCGCCGGAGGGGCAAGCTTTCTTT. It specifies CASSLSPEGQAFF.

The chain is built from TRBV28 and TRBJ1-5; possible D gene TRBD1, 6 bases. The ends were cut back, 1 base at V and 13 bases at J, with 11 bases in the middle. This CDR3 has 12 residues. CDR1 and CDR2 (germline): MDHEN, SYDVKM. The CDR3 coding sequence is TGTGCCAGCAGTTTATCCCCAGGGGTACAGCATTTT. It codes for CASSLSPGVQHF.

This clone appeared a single time. Other DNA sequences in this sample translate to the same CDR3. J is TRBJ1-2 and V is TRBV28; perhaps TRBD1 as D (6 bases). The CDR3 is made up of 12 amino acids. Germline V CDR1 and CDR2: MDHEN, SYDVKM. Trimming left V 3 bases short and J 7 bases short, with 9 bases between. The CDR3: CASSFRGGGYTF. DNA of the CDR3: TGTGCCAGCAGTTTCAGGGGTGGTGGCTACACCTTC.

The rearrangement uses TRBV28 and TRBJ1-5; TRBD1 agrees at 7 bases. The V gene's germline CDR1 is MDHEN and CDR2 SYDVKM. Trimming cost V 6 bases and J 0 bases; bases outside gene matches: 5. This CDR3 comprises 15 residues. The CDR3 spells CASRKQGNSNQPQHF. CDR3 in DNA: TGTGCCAGCAGAAAACAGGGGAATAGCAATCAGCCCCAGCATTTT.

This clone has just a few counts. This sample also contains other DNA sequences that code for the same CDR3. The chain is built from TRBV27 and TRBJ1-2, with a tentative D call TRBD1 (6 bases). V lost 2 bases, J lost 1 base, and 8 bases lay in between. Germline V gene sequence: CDR1 MNHEY, CDR2 SMNVEV (reference sequence). This CDR3 region has 14 residues. CDR3 in amino acids: CASSLKGGNYGYTF. CDR3 in DNA: TGTGCCAGCAGTTTAAAAGGGGGTAACTATGGCTACACCTTC.

The chain links TRBV7-9 to TRBJ2-5, with a possible D match to TRBD1 (5 bases). Trimming took 10 bases from V and 4 from J, leaving 22 bases between them. Looked up from germline, CDR1 is SEHNR and CDR2 is FQNEAQ (reference sequence). The CDR3 is 15 residues long. In DNA, the CDR3 is TGTGCCATCTCGTGGGGCAGGGCTCCAGGAGAGACCCAGTACTTC. Translation: CAISWGRAPGETQYF.